Listed here are 26 T cell receptor beta chains from one sample, sequenced in a study of PD-1 blockade in classical Hodgkin lymphoma. Exposure to brentuximab vedotin varied, and each patient had relapsed following autologous stem cell transplantation. Thawed PBMCs yielded CD4+ T cells through magnetic negative selection. Only in-frame clones appear in the TCRdb table, and some are missing; sequencing was by immunoSEQ multiplex PCR. This table has thousands of clones, 77% appearing once. The sequences come from CD4+ T cells from blood, collected at baseline. The receptors shown here come from a human donor with classical Hodgkin lymphoma.

The chain recombines TRBV2 with TRBJ2-5; TRBD2 is a possible D gene (5 bases). Germline V gene data show CDR1 as SNHLY and CDR2 as FYNNEI. Trimming pared 4 bases from V and 2 bases from J, leaving 14 bases between. The CDR3 sequence is 15 residues long. In DNA form, the CDR3 reads TGTGCCAGCAGTGGGAGCCGGGGTACACAAGAGACCCAGTACTTC. Residues: CASSGSRGTQETQYF.

The rearrangement links TRBV7-9 to TRBJ2-3, with 8 positions matching TRBD2. The germline V gene encodes CDR1 SEHNR and CDR2 FQNEAQ (reference sequence). V gave up 4 bases and J gave up 1 base; unmatched junction bases: 7. The CDR3 sequence is 16 residues long. CDR3 in amino acids: CASSSIVSGGTDTQYF. The CDR3 nucleotides are TGTGCCAGCAGCTCCATAGTTAGCGGGGGCACAGATACGCAGTATTTT.

The chain recombines TRBV14 with TRBJ2-7, with 7 bases identical to TRBD2. The CDR3 contains 18 residues. Trimming removed 0 bases from V and 3 bases from J; junction bases left unmatched: 14. CDR1 is SGHDN, CDR2 FVKESK, per germline. The CDR3 bases are TGTGCCAGCAGCCAAGATGATCGTGGGAGGGCCGAAATCTACGAGCAGTACTTC. Its protein is CASSQDDRGRAEIYEQYF.

The genes are TRBV9 and TRBJ2-1; the match to TRBD2 covers 10 bases. Germline V gives CDR1 SGDLS, CDR2 YYNGEE. V shed 3 bases and J 4 bases; nucleotides not matched to a gene: 7. This CDR3 is built from 16 residues. The CDR3, as DNA: TGTGCCAGCAGCGGCGGGGCTAGCGGGGGTTACAATGAGCAGTTCTTC. Its translation: CASSGGASGGYNEQFF.

V is TRBV4-2 and J is TRBJ1-3, with D tentatively TRBD1 (5 bases). Germline CDR1 LGHNA, CDR2 YNFKEQ. This CDR3 is built from 19 residues. The V end was cut by 0 bases, the J end by 0 bases, with 18 bases between. The CDR3 DNA sequence: TGTGCCAGCAGCCAAGATCAAATTACGGGACGCATCTCTGGAAACACCATATATTTT. Protein sequence: CASSQDQITGRISGNTIYF.

This sequence joins TRBV30 and TRBJ1-5; D ambiguous. Looked up from germline, CDR1 is GTSNPN and CDR2 is SVGIG (reference sequence). V was pared by 0 bases and J by 4 bases, with 7 bases between. The CDR3 extends over 13 amino acids. CDR3 region: CAWSVRRNQPQHF. For the CDR3, the DNA is TGTGCCTGGAGTGTACGAAGGAATCAGCCCCAGCATTTT.

This rearrangement joins TRBV5-1 to TRBJ1-3, with D perhaps matching TRBD1 (5 bases). The germline V gene encodes CDR1 SGHRS and CDR2 YFSETQ. V was trimmed by 4 bases and J by 0 bases, leaving 14 bases between them. The CDR3 is 16 residues long. CDR3 in DNA: TGCGCCAGCAGCCAGATTGGGGGACTCTCTGGAAACACCATATATTTT. Its translation is CASSQIGGLSGNTIYF.

V is TRBV5-4 and J is TRBJ2-1; 9 bases agree with TRBD2. The ends lost 5 bases at V and 4 bases at J; junction bases unmatched: 4. Germline lookup yields CDR1 SGHNT and CDR2 YYREEE (reference sequence). The CDR3 length is 14 residues. The CDR3 bases are TGTGCCAGCAGTGGGACTAGCAAGTACAATGAGCAGTTCTTC. This translates into CASSGTSKYNEQFF.

The chain recombines TRBV7-2 with TRBJ2-5, with no clear D. V shed 2 bases and J shed 1 base, with 8 bases lying between them. CDR1 and CDR2 from the germline V gene are SGHTA and FQGNSA. The CDR3 sequence is 14 residues long. The CDR3: CASSLLGFQETQYF. CDR3 DNA: TGTGCCAGCAGCTTATTGGGATTCCAAGAGACCCAGTACTTC.

The chain links TRBV2 to TRBJ2-6; TRBD1 is a possible D gene (6 bases). With 4 bases removed from V and 2 bases from J, the gap between germline ends came to 9 bases. This CDR3 comprises 15 residues. Per the germline V gene, CDR1 is SNHLY and CDR2 is FYNNEI. This CDR3 reads CASSVEGAGANVLTF. The CDR3, as DNA: TGTGCCAGCAGTGTCGAGGGGGCTGGGGCCAACGTCCTGACTTTC.

This clone was recorded once. The V gene is TRBV4-3, the J gene TRBJ2-1; a weak D match, TRBD1 (6 bases). The germline CDR1 and CDR2 sequences are LGHNA and YSLEER. Trimming stripped 1 base from V and 6 bases from J, with 13 bases between. This CDR3 contains 15 residues. The CDR3 DNA reads as TGCGCCAGCAGCCAAGGTCAGCCAGGGGCCAATGAGCAGTTCTTC. Translation: CASSQGQPGANEQFF.

This sequence joins TRBV28 and TRBJ1-3, with 7 positions matching TRBD1. The CDR3 has 15 residues. Looked up from germline, CDR1 is MDHEN and CDR2 is SYDVKM. V was pared by 1 base and J by 5 bases, with 5 bases of the junction left unmatched. In DNA, the CDR3 is TGTGCCAGCAGTTTATTCTCGGGACAGAGAAACACCATATATTTT. This gives the protein CASSLFSGQRNTIYF.

V gene TRBV28 combines with J gene TRBJ1-5, with TRBD1 identical over 7 bases. After removal of 2 bases from V and 9 bases from J, the junction contained 10 bases not matched to a gene. The CDR3 is 15 amino acids. Germline CDR1 reads MDHEN; CDR2 reads SYDVKM. In DNA form, the CDR3 reads TGTGCCAGCAGTTTAGACAGGGCCCTGACAAGGCCCCAGCATTTT. The encoded protein is CASSLDRALTRPQHF.

This clone was seen more than once but under ten times. CDR3 nucleotides: TGTGCCAGCTCACCCCCCGGCAGTTCCTCTTTCTCTGGAAACACCATATATTTT. Encoded protein: CASSPPGSSSFSGNTIYF. V is TRBV18 and J is TRBJ1-3; no firm D call. The V end lost 3 bases, the J end lost 0 bases, and 18 bases lay between the germline ends. From germline, CDR1 is KGHSH and CDR2 LQKENI. The CDR3 runs 18 residues.

This clone was counted only a few times. The genes are TRBV29-1 and TRBJ2-6, with D maybe TRBD2 (6 bases). Germline CDR1 and CDR2: SQVTM and ANQGSEA. V lost 3 bases, J lost 6 bases, and 9 bases lay in between. This CDR3 is 13 amino acids long. CDR3 loop: CSVEGGKANVLTF. Written as DNA, the CDR3 is TGCAGCGTTGAGGGGGGAAAGGCCAACGTCCTGACTTTC.

CDR3 sequence (DNA): TGTGCCAGCAGAACAGAGACGGGGGCACTACGAGAGCAGTACTTC. It yields the protein CASRTETGALREQYF. The chain recombines TRBV5-8 with TRBJ2-7, with D perhaps TRBD1 or TRBD2 (6 bases each). Germline V lookup: CDR1 SGHTS, CDR2 YDEGEE. V lost 5 bases to trimming and J lost 7 bases, with 22 bases between them. This CDR3 has 15 residues.

The chain links TRBV28 to TRBJ1-2; D may be TRBD1 (5 bases). The CDR3 extends over 14 amino acids. Germline CDR1 and CDR2: MDHEN and SYDVKM. The V end was cut by 11 bases, the J end by 8 bases, with 24 bases between. CDR3 bases: TGTGCCGTAAACCGGGACCCCACTCTCTCCGGCTACACCTTC. Translating gives CAVNRDPTLSGYTF.

The chain links TRBV18 to TRBJ2-7; D is ambiguous. Per germline, CDR1 KGHSH and CDR2 LQKENI. The germline V and J ends were trimmed by 0 bases and 1 base, with 7 bases remaining between them. This CDR3 is built from 14 residues. In nucleotides, the CDR3 is TGTGCCAGCTCACCACCAGGGTTGTCCTACGAGCAGTACTTC. This sequence encodes CASSPPGLSYEQYF. Full variable domain (remainder filled in from reference TRBV18 and TRBJ2-7): NAGVMQNPRHLVRRRGQEARLRCSPMKGHSHVYWYRQLPEEGLKFMVYLQKENIIDESGMPKERFSAEFPKEGPSILRIQQVVRGDSAAYFCASSPPGLSYEQYFGPGTRLTVT.

This clone showed up just a few times. The chain joins TRBV18 to TRBJ2-3, with 9 bases matching TRBD2. This CDR3 comprises 15 residues. Trimming took 1 base from V and 4 from J; bases not matched to a gene: 3. Germline V gene data show CDR1 as KGHSH and CDR2 as LQKENI. The CDR3 reads CASSPRSGGSDTQYF. The CDR3 DNA reads TGTGCCAGCTCACCACGTAGCGGGGGTTCAGATACGCAGTATTTT.

This chain connects TRBV12-5 to TRBJ2-7; D unresolved. Germline V gene sequence: CDR1 LGHNT, CDR2 FRNRAP. Trimming took 5 bases from V and 2 from J, leaving 13 bases between them. This CDR3 is 14 amino acids long. The CDR3 region is CASGPGTVAYEQYF. In DNA form, the CDR3 reads TGTGCTAGTGGTCCCGGAACTGTCGCCTACGAGCAGTACTTC.

This clone is labeled as large. The rearrangement joins TRBV5-8 to TRBJ2-1; the match to TRBD1 covers 11 bases. This CDR3 region has 16 residues. Germline lookup yields CDR1 SGHTS and CDR2 YDEGEE. V lost 5 bases, J lost 3 bases, and 7 bases stayed unmatched. CDR3 in amino acids: CASSAGGTGGYNEQFF. In DNA, the CDR3 is TGTGCCAGCAGTGCCGGGGGGACAGGGGGCTACAATGAGCAGTTCTTC.

The chain has TRBV6-6 and TRBJ1-2; D possibly corresponds to TRBD1 (6 bases). The V end lost 2 bases, the J end lost 8 bases, and 21 bases lay between the germline ends. CDR3 length: 16 amino acids. In germline, CDR1 is MNHNY, CDR2 SVGAGI (reference sequence). The CDR3 coding sequence is TGTGCCAGCAGTTACGATTCCGGGACATTCCATTCGGGCTACACCTTC. This gives the protein CASSYDSGTFHSGYTF.

This clone was detected a few times. The rearrangement joins TRBV7-9 to TRBJ1-2, with a tentative D call TRBD1 (6 bases). Germline lookup yields CDR1 SEHNR and CDR2 FQNEAQ (reference sequence). V dropped 7 bases and J dropped 1 base, with 13 bases sitting between them. This CDR3 is built from 14 residues. CDR3 region: CASITNRVNYGYTF. The CDR3 nucleotides read TGTGCCAGCATAACCAACAGGGTTAACTATGGCTACACCTTC.

The gene calls are TRBV11-3 and TRBJ2-1; D perhaps matches TRBD1 (6 bases). Trimming took 0 bases from V and 1 from J, leaving 7 bases between them. The CDR3 extends over 15 amino acids. In germline, CDR1 is SGHNT, CDR2 YENEEA. The CDR3 sequence: CASSLEQGSYNEQFF. The CDR3 DNA follows: TGTGCCAGCAGCTTAGAACAGGGTTCCTACAATGAGCAGTTCTTC.

V usage is TRBV10-3 and J usage is TRBJ1-3; TRBD1 might be the D (5 bases). Trimming cost V 2 bases and J 2 bases, with 10 bases left between them. The CDR3 is 15 amino acids. Germline V gene lookup returns CDR1 ENHRY and CDR2 SYGVKD. The CDR3 region has the DNA TGTGCCATCAGTGAGAGTCTAGGGGCTGGAAACACCATATATTTT. Amino acid sequence: CAISESLGAGNTIYF.

The gene calls are TRBV30 and TRBJ2-3; perhaps TRBD2 as D (6 bases). Looked up from germline, CDR1 is GTSNPN and CDR2 is SVGIG (reference sequence). V lost 0 bases and J 6 bases, leaving 10 bases between the germline ends. The CDR3 is 13 residues long. DNA for the CDR3: TGTGCCTGGAGTGTATCTGGAGGGGATACGCAGTATTTT. It translates to CAWSVSGGDTQYF.